This T cell receptor beta chain derives from a study of vaccination and CD4 T cells after COVID-19. The sample's treatment: approximately 10-day PBMC culture with coronavirus spike peptide pools or control peptides (ViraFEST assay). The Oncomine TCR Beta short-read assay was applied to DNA of cultured CD4+ T cells. One entry per CDR3 protein results from TCRdb running MiXCR on the PCR reads. This table has 9,500 to 15,000 distinct CDR3 sequences, roughly 51% appearing once. This CDR3 has 15 residues. Germline CDR1 and CDR2: LNHDA and SQIVND (reference sequence). Between the trimmed V and J ends, which lost 6 bases and 3 bases, there was a span of 16 bases. Note on this clonotype: The target antigen is unknown.

The TCR sequence derives from a human donor who had recovered from COVID-19. Input material: CD4+ T cells from blood, cultured in vitro. V is TRBV19 and J is TRBJ2-3, with TRBD1 as a possible D gene (5 bases). CDR3 in DNA: TGTGCCAGTAGACCCCGGCGAAGGGGAACAGATACGCAGTATTTT. Translating it yields CASRPRRRGTDTQYF.